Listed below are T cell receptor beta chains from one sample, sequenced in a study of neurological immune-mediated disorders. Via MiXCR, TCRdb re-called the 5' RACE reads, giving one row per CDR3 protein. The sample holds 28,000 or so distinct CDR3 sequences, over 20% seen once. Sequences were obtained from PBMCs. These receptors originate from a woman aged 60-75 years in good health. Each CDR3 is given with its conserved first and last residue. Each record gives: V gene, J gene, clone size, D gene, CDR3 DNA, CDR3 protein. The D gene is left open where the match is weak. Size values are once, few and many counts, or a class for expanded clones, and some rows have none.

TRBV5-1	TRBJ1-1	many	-	TGCGCCAGTATGGACAAGAGAGTAGGGAACACTGAAGCTTTCTTT	CASMDKRVGNTEAFF
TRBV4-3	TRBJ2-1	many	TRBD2	TGCGCCAGCAGCCAAGATTTGACTAGCGGGAGGACCGCCGTCCGTTACAATGAGCAGTTCTTC	CASSQDLTSGRTAVRYNEQFF
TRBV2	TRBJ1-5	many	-	TGTGCCAGCAATGAACGATACAATCAGCCCCAGCATTTT	CASNERYNQPQHF
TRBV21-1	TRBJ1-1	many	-	TGTGCCAGCAGCAAAGGAAGGGGGCGGACGGACACTGAAGCTTTCTTT	CASSKGRGRTDTEAFF
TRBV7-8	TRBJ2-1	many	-	TGTGCCAGCAGCTTAGTCCAGGGGGGGACCTACAATGAGCAGTTCTTC	CASSLVQGGTYNEQFF
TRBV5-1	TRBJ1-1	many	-	TGCGCCAGCAGCTTCGGGGACACGACGAACACTGAAGCTTTCTTT	CASSFGDTTNTEAFF
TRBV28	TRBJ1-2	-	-	TGTGCAAGCAGAGCGGCGGGCCTTAACTATGGCTACACCTTC	CASRAAGLNYGYTF
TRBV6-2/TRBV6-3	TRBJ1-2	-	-	TGTGCCAGCAGTTTCCAGGACAGAGATGGCTACACCTTC	CASSFQDRDGYTF
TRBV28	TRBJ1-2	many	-	TGTGCCAGCGGAAAAGGGAGGACCTATGGCTACACCTTC	CASGKGRTYGYTF
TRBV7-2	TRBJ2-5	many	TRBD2	TGTGCCAGCAGCTTAGGTCCAGCGGGGGGGCAAGAGACCCAGTACTTC	CASSLGPAGGQETQYF
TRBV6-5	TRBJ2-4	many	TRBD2	TGTGCCAGCAGTTTAACGCTGGGGGGGGCCAAAAACATTCAGTACTTC	CASSLTLGGAKNIQYF
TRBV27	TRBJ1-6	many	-	TGTGCCAGCAGTTTCTTCCACAGTAATTCACCCCTCCACTTT	CASSFFHSNSPLHF
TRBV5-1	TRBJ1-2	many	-	TGCGCCAGCAGCTTAGGGGCCGCCAAAAGCTATGGCTACACCTTC	CASSLGAAKSYGYTF
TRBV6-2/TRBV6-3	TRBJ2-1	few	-	TGTGCCAGCACGAATTACAATGAGCAGTTCTTC	CASTNYNEQFF
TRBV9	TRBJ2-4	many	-	TGTGCCAGCAGCGCTGGAGGGGGCTGGGCCAAAAACATTCAGTACTTC	CASSAGGGWAKNIQYF
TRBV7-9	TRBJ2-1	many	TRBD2	TGTGCCAGCAGCTTAGCGGGGGGACTAGCGGACGAGCAGTTCTTC	CASSLAGGLADEQFF
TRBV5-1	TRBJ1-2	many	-	TGCGCCAGCAGCTTGGAGGCAGGGAGCGATGGCTACACCTTC	CASSLEAGSDGYTF
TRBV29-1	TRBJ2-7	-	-	TGCAGCGTTGATGACAGCTCCTACGAGCAGTACTTC	CSVDDSSYEQYF
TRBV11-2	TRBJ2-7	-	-	TGTGCCAGCAGCTTACGGCCCATTGGGCCTTACGAGCAGTACTTC	CASSLRPIGPYEQYF
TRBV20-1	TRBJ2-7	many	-	TGCAGTGCCCAACAGGGTACCTACGAGCAGTACTTC	CSAQQGTYEQYF
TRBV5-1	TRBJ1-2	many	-	TGCGCCAGCAGCCCACCGGGGCCAGGCTACACCTTC	CASSPPGPGYTF
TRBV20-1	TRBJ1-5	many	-	TGCAGTGCCAAAGTCAGGGGAGGGAGTCAGCCCCAGCATTTT	CSAKVRGGSQPQHF
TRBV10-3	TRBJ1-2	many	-	TGTGCCATCGGGACAATCTATGGCTACACCTTC	CAIGTIYGYTF
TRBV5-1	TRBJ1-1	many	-	TGCGCCAGCAGCCTTCAGACAGGTTCCACTGAAGCTTTCTTT	CASSLQTGSTEAFF
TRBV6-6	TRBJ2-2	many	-	TGTGCCAGCAGTTACGGCAGGAACACCGGGGAGCTGTTTTTT	CASSYGRNTGELFF
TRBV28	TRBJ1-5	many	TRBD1	TGTGCGGGAAGACAGGGGATGGGGAATCAGCCCCAGCATTTT	CAGRQGMGNQPQHF
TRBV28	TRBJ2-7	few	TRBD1	TGTGCCAGCAGTTTCTTACCGGGACAGGGGAGTTACGAGCAGTACTTC	CASSFLPGQGSYEQYF
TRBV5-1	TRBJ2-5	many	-	TGCGCCAGCAGCTTGGTGGCGGAATCGGGAGAGACCCAGTACTTC	CASSLVAESGETQYF
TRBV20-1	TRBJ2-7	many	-	TGCAGTGCTAGACCGCCGTACAACTCCTACGAGCAGTACTTC	CSARPPYNSYEQYF